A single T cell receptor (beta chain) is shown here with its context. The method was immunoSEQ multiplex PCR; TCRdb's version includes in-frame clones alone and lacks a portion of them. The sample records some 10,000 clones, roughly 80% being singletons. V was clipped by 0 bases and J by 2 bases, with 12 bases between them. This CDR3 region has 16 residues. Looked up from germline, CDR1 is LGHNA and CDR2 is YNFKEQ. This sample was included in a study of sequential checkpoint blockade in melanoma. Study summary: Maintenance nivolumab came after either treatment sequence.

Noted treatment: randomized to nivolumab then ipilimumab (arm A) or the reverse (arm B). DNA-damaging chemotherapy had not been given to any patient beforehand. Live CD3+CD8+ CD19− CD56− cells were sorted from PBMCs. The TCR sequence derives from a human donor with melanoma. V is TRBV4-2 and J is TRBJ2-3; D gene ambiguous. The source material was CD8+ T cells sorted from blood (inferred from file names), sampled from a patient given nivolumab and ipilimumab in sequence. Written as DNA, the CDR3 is TGTGCCAGCAGCCAAGATATCGTAGCACACACAGATACGCAGTATTTT. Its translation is CASSQDIVAHTDTQYF.